This TCR beta chain was recorded in a study of cytomegalovirus exposure and HLA in healthy donors. About the study: Among the 300 to 500 genotyped donors, 81% were placed in the Caucasian-associated ancestry cluster. The study's findings and limits: Sequencing likely produced, as an artifact, a cluster of highly shared sequence variants. Reported results showed that the classifier diagnosed cytomegalovirus status with high specificity and sensitivity.

While unrecorded immune exposures were likely, the donors were nominally healthy when sampled. Remarks on this clone: Antigen specificity is unknown.

PCR involved 60 Vbeta and 13 Jbeta primers. Sequencing used immunoSEQ multiplex PCR; TCRdb keeps in-frame clones, though not all of them. The table lists some 130,000 clones, approximately 77% of them singletons. This sequence originates from a man younger than 45 in good health and CMV-seronegative. Specimen: PBMCs.

As DNA, the CDR3 is TGTGCCAGCAGGGAGGGGTTCACTAATGAAAAACTGTTTTTT. Its translation: CASREGFTNEKLFF. The rearrangement uses TRBV5-4 and TRBJ1-4; D possibly corresponds to TRBD1 (5 bases). In germline, CDR1 is SGHNT, CDR2 YYREEE (reference sequence). The CDR3 loop spans 14 amino acids. V was trimmed by 5 bases and J by 2 bases, leaving 10 bases between them.